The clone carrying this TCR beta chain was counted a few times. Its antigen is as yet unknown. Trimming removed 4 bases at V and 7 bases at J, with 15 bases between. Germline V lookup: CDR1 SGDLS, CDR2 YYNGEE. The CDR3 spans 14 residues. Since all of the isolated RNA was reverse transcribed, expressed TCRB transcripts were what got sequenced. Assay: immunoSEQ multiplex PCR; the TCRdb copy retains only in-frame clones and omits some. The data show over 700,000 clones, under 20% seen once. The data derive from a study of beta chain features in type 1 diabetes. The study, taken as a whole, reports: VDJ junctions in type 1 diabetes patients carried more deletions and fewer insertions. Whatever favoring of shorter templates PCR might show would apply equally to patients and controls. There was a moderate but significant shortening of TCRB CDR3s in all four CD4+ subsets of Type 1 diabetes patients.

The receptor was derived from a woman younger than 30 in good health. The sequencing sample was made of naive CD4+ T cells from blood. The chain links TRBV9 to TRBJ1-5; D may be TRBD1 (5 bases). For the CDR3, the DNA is TGTGCCAGCAGCCCCGGGGGGGGAGGCCAGCCCCAGCATTTT. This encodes CASSPGGGGQPQHF.